This T cell receptor beta chain came from a study of blood T cell repertoires in COVID-19. Per the original methods: Estimation of nucleated cell counts was performed using reference gene primer amplification. Here immunoSEQ multiplex PCR was the method, and the copy in TCRdb shows in-frame clones only, minus some. For V, J and clone size, that table is used; D and trimming come from the DNA. Of about 93,000 clones listed, 85% to 90% are singletons. This clone was seen only a few times. Trimming left V 3 bases short and J 3 bases short, with 17 bases between. From germline, CDR1 is SEHNR and CDR2 FQNEAQ (reference sequence). The CDR3 has 16 residues.

The V gene is TRBV7-9, the J gene TRBJ1-2, with unresolved D. The sample consisted of peripheral blood. This clonotype originated in a human donor with active COVID-19. The donor label of this sample is uncertain. The DNA for the CDR3 is TGTGCCAGCAGCTTTTCTTTCGGGGAAGGTGACTATGGCTACACCTTC. Translation: CASSFSFGEGDYGYTF. The full variable domain, in which reference TRBV7-9 and TRBJ1-2 provide the parts outside the CDR3, is DTGVSQNPRHKITKRGQNVTFRCDPISEHNRLYWYRQTLGQGPEFLTYFQNEAQLEKSRLLSDRFSAERPKGSFSTLEIQRTEQGDSAMYLCASSFSFGEGDYGYTFGSGTRLTVV.